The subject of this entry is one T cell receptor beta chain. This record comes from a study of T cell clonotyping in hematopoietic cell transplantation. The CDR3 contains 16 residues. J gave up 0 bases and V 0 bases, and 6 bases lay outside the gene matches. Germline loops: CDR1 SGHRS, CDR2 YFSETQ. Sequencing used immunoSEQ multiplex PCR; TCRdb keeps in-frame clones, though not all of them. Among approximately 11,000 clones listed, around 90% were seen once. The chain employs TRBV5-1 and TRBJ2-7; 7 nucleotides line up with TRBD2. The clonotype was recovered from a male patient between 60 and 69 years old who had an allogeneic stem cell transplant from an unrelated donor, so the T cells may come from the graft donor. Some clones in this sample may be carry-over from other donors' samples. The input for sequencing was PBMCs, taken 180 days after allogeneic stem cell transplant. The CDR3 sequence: CASSLATGGASYEQYF. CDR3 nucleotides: TGCGCCAGCAGCTTGGCGACGGGGGGTGCCTCCTACGAGCAGTACTTC.